This T cell receptor beta chain was recorded in a study of cytomegalovirus exposure and HLA in healthy donors. Study overall: Assignment to the Caucasian-associated ancestry cluster applied to around 76% of the 300 to 500 genotyped donors.

V dropped 1 base and J dropped 7; count of bases not matched to a gene: 9. The CDR3 has 16 residues. Germline V gene data show CDR1 as LGHNA and CDR2 as YNFKEQ. Only a few counts were recorded for this clone. Its target is not known. Whole-study results and caveats: Later, TCR association rates were found to vary by HLA locus, highest for DRB1 and lowest for HLA-C.

The PCR was carried out with 60 Vbeta primers and 13 Jbeta primers. The data were produced by immunoSEQ multiplex PCR, yet TCRdb's version contains in-frame clones alone and is incomplete. This table has roughly 200,000 clones, about 13% appearing once. The receptor comes from a man between 45 and 60 years old in good health and CMV-seropositive. The gene calls are TRBV4-2 and TRBJ2-1; 8 bases match TRBD1. Sequencing was done on a sample of PBMCs. The chain's CDR3 is CASSQVGQGAKNEQFF. CDR3 bases: TGTGCCAGCAGCCAAGTCGGCCAGGGGGCTAAGAATGAGCAGTTCTTC.